The next 15 T cell receptor beta chains were all read from a single sample in a study of cytomegalovirus exposure and HLA in healthy donors. Primers: 60 Vbeta forward and 13 Jbeta reverse. Data came from immunoSEQ multiplex PCR; TCRdb stores just in-frame clones and leaves some out. The sample has about 150,000 clones; approximately 70% are singletons. Sequencing was done on a sample of PBMCs. These receptor sequences come from a woman aged 55-70 years in good health and CMV-seronegative.

The chain is built from TRBV2 and TRBJ2-7, with D possibly matching TRBD2 (5 bases). The CDR3 has 13 amino acids. Trimming cost V 4 bases and J 3 bases, with 10 bases left between them. Germline assignment: CDR1 SNHLY and CDR2 FYNNEI. This CDR3 is CASSGGLVYEQYF. In nucleotides, the CDR3 is TGTGCCAGCAGTGGAGGGCTGGTCTACGAGCAGTACTTC.

This rearrangement joins TRBV7-2 to TRBJ1-5, with TRBD1 as a possible D gene (5 bases). In germline, CDR1 is SGHTA, CDR2 FQGNSA. There are 13 residues in the CDR3. Trimming removed 2 bases at V and 10 bases at J, with 12 bases between. The CDR3 sequence: CASSLWRGNPQHF. The CDR3 DNA reads as TGTGCCAGCAGCTTATGGCGGGGCAATCCCCAGCATTTT.

The chain combines TRBV5-5 with TRBJ2-7, with a tentative D call TRBD1 (6 bases). The CDR3 consists of 14 residues. Per the germline V gene, CDR1 is SGHKS and CDR2 is YYEKEE (reference sequence). Deletions cut 0 bases from V and 7 bases from J, with 14 bases between. CDR3 DNA: TGTGCCAGCAGCTTGGGTAGCAGGCAGGGGGAGCAGTACTTC. This encodes CASSLGSRQGEQYF.

The chain has TRBV28 and TRBJ2-1; 9 bases map to TRBD2. The junction had 11 bases not matched to a gene; V was cut back by 5 bases and J by 9 bases. The length of the CDR3 is 15 residues. Germline values: CDR1 MDHEN, CDR2 SYDVKM. CDR3 DNA: TGTGCCAGCAGTCAAAGCGGGAGGTCCCTTACTGAGCAGTTCTTC. Protein product: CASSQSGRSLTEQFF.

This clone has more than one count but fewer than ten. The V and J genes are TRBV7-2 and TRBJ2-3; the match to TRBD2 covers 9 bases. The CDR3 loop spans 15 amino acids. Trimming at V came to 5 bases and at J to 2 bases, leaving 5 bases not matched to a gene. Looked up from germline, CDR1 is SGHTA and CDR2 is FQGNSA. CDR3 DNA: TGTGCCAGCAGCGGCCGACTAGCGGTCACAGATACGCAGTATTTT. Amino acids: CASSGRLAVTDTQYF. The variable domain in full, completed from reference TRBV7-2 and TRBJ2-3, reads GAGVSQSPSNKVTEKGKDVELRCDPISGHTALYWYRQSLGQGLEFLIYFQGNSAPDKSGLPSDRFSAERTGGSVSTLTIQRTQQEDSAVYLCASSGRLAVTDTQYFGPGTRLTVL.

The chain carries TRBV21-1 and TRBJ1-3. TRBV21-1 counts as a pseudogene. This CDR3 region has 16 residues. Here the CDR3 DNA reads TGTGCCAGCAGTTGCGGTTATATGGCGTCTGGAAACACCATATATTTT. Encoded protein: CASSCGYMASGNTIYF.

This clone appeared a single time. This chain links TRBV6-5 with TRBJ2-1; D perhaps matches TRBD2 (6 bases). V lost 0 bases and J 0 bases, leaving 9 bases between the germline ends. In germline, CDR1 is MNHEY, CDR2 SVGAGI. The CDR3 spans 16 residues. CDR3 protein: CASSYSGGTSYNEQFF. CDR3 in DNA: TGTGCCAGCAGTTACTCCGGCGGGACCTCCTACAATGAGCAGTTCTTC.

J is TRBJ2-3 and V is TRBV5-1; 8 nucleotides agree with TRBD2. V gave up 0 bases and J gave up 3 bases; unmatched junction bases: 6. CDR1 and CDR2 from the germline V gene are SGHRS and YFSETQ. The CDR3 covers 16 residues. As DNA, the CDR3 is TGCGCCAGCAGCTTGGAGGGCGGGGGGTTTACAGATACGCAGTATTTT. Translation gives CASSLEGGGFTDTQYF.

This clone was seen more than once but under ten times. J is TRBJ2-7 and V is TRBV28; D is possibly TRBD1 (7 bases). V was trimmed by 6 bases and J by 4 bases, leaving 19 bases between them. CDR3 length: 15 residues. Germline values: CDR1 MDHEN, CDR2 SYDVKM. The DNA for the CDR3 is TGTGCCAGCAGCACCCCTCAGGGGGGCAGATACGAGCAGTACTTC. Protein product: CASSTPQGGRYEQYF.

This clone has only a few counts. The chain links TRBV7-2 to TRBJ2-7, with D maybe TRBD2 (6 bases). Trimming cost V 0 bases and J 8 bases, with 23 bases left between them. This CDR3 is built from 17 residues. Germline V lookup: CDR1 SGHTA, CDR2 FQGNSA. The CDR3 loop reads CASSLAGGAAAPTQQYF. For the CDR3, the DNA is TGTGCCAGCAGCTTAGCAGGCGGGGCCGCCGCCCCTACGCAGCAGTACTTC.

This chain connects TRBV5-5 to TRBJ2-3; D gene uncertain. Germline assignment: CDR1 SGHKS and CDR2 YYEKEE (reference sequence). V was cut by 0 bases and J by 3 bases, with 11 bases left in between. The CDR3 has 15 amino acids. This CDR3 reads CASSLGASPTDTQYF. Here the CDR3 DNA reads TGTGCCAGCAGCTTGGGGGCCTCCCCAACAGATACGCAGTATTTT.

The chain joins TRBV9 to TRBJ1-2, with TRBD1 matching 9 bases. Germline CDR1 and CDR2: SGDLS and YYNGEE. This CDR3 has 14 amino acids. V trimming: 0 bases; J trimming: 4 bases; junction bases outside the gene matches: 1. The CDR3 spells CASSVGDRAYGYTF. The CDR3 DNA reads as TGTGCCAGCAGCGTAGGGGACAGGGCCTATGGCTACACCTTC.

CDR3 nucleotides: TGCGCCAGCAGCTTTAGCGGGGGTGGCAATGAGCAGTTCTTC. Translation: CASSFSGGGNEQFF. The gene calls are TRBV5-1 and TRBJ2-1; TRBD2 matches 9 bases. Per the germline V gene, CDR1 is SGHRS and CDR2 is YFSETQ. Unmatched junction bases numbered 3, after V lost 2 bases and J lost 6 bases. There are 14 residues in the CDR3. Complete variable domain (other parts from reference TRBV5-1 and TRBJ2-1): KAGVTQTPRYLIKTRGQQVTLSCSPISGHRSVSWYQQTPGQGLQFLFEYFSETQRNKGNFPGRFSGRQFSNSRSEMNVSTLELGDSALYLCASSFSGGGNEQFFGPGTRLTVL.

The chain has TRBV6-5 and TRBJ1-6; 8 bases agree with TRBD1. V dropped 1 base and J dropped 7; count of bases not matched to a gene: 3. Germline V gives CDR1 MNHEY, CDR2 SVGAGI. The CDR3 covers 15 residues. CDR3: CASSYLAGGNSPLHF. The CDR3 DNA is TGTGCCAGCAGTTACTTGGCAGGGGGCAATTCACCCCTCCACTTT.

V is TRBV6-6 and J is TRBJ1-5, with D uncertain. Germline loops: CDR1 MNHNY, CDR2 SVGAGI (reference sequence). V was trimmed by 5 bases and J by 7 bases, leaving 9 bases between them. The CDR3 consists of 12 residues. CDR3: CASSPVEQPQHF. The CDR3 DNA sequence: TGTGCCAGCAGTCCCGTGGAGCAGCCCCAGCATTTT.